Listed below are T cell receptor beta chains from one sample, sequenced in a study of blood T cells in healthy people across ages. TCRdb itself ran the 5' RACE reads through MiXCR, one entry per CDR3 protein. Of 1,300,000 or so distinct CDR3 sequences detected, approximately 59% appear once; the ten largest clones hold 6.5% to 8.5%. Source material: blood. Receptor source: a man younger than 30 in good health. Each CDR3 is given without its conserved first and last residue. D genes are given only for firm matches.

CDR3 length	V gene	D gene	J gene	CDR3 protein
11	TRBV6-2/TRBV6-3	-	TRBJ2-5	ASIYSNQDPKY
14	TRBV4-3	TRBD1	TRBJ1-4	ASSQDTTGSEEKLF
14	TRBV4-1	TRBD1	TRBJ1-5	ASSQVTGGTNQPQH
16	TRBV5-1	-	TRBJ2-6	ASSLDPRTDSGANVLT
12	TRBV11-2	TRBD1	TRBJ1-2	ASSLGQGYYGYT
15	TRBV7-2	-	TRBJ2-6	ASSTRTGYSGANVLT
12	TRBV4-3	-	TRBJ2-1	ASSQDTDHNEQF
14	TRBV10-3	TRBD1	TRBJ2-3	AISIRGRESTDTQY
13	TRBV7-9	-	TRBJ2-7	ASSFSGLSGDEQY
10	TRBV12-3/TRBV12-4	-	TRBJ2-5	ASSLEIGLRY